This entry is about one T cell receptor beta chain. Its antigen is undetermined. The sample originates from a study of post-analysis software for immune sequencing data. Study conclusions and caveats: Patients carried several TRBV segments more frequently than controls did, and TRBV5-6, TRBV5-1 and TRBV20-1 were among them.

J was trimmed by 7 bases and V by 0 bases; bases with no gene match: 3. The CDR3 consists of 16 residues. CDR1 and CDR2 (germline): MGHRA, YSYEKL. The TCR beta cDNA libraries carried unique molecular identifiers. TCRdb re-called the PCR reads through MiXCR, storing one row per CDR3 protein. The sample includes roughly 540,000 distinct CDR3 sequences, approximately 31% of them seen just once. Material for sequencing was blood. The chain couples TRBV4-1 to TRBJ2-1, with TRBD2 matching 13 bases. The source is a girl between 2 and 17 years old with multiple sclerosis. CDR3 protein: CASSQDGGLAGNEQFF. DNA of the CDR3: TGCGCCAGCAGCCAAGATGGGGGACTAGCGGGGAATGAGCAGTTCTTC.